Each of the 22 T cell receptor beta chains below was sequenced from the same sample in a study of Graves' ophthalmopathy and Graves' hyperthyroidism. Investigators amplified TCR beta CDR3 regions from RNA transcripts. The first-round RT-PCR employed HTBI primers together with the Qiagen OneStep RT-PCR kit. A multiplex PCR was then performed as the second round. TCRdb reanalysed the multiplex PCR reads using MiXCR and keeps one entry per CDR3 protein. Of 680,000 or so distinct CDR3 sequences detected, 22% appear once; the ten largest clones hold around 6.9%. The sequenced sample consisted of peripheral blood. These receptors were collected from a young woman with stable Graves' hyperthyroidism. Some clones in this sample may be carry-over from other donors' samples.

Ten or more counts support this clonotype. V is TRBV6-5 and J is TRBJ1-5; tentatively, D is TRBD1 (5 bases). CDR1 is MNHEY and CDR2 is SVGAGI in the germline V gene. The CDR3 length is 14 residues. The ends were cut back, 8 bases at V and 0 bases at J, with 11 bases in the middle. The CDR3, as DNA: TGTGCCAGCGTTCGACAGATTAGCAATCAGCCCCAGCATTTT. This encodes CASVRQISNQPQHF.

The rearrangement links TRBV11-2 to TRBJ1-5; possibly TRBD1 for D (6 bases). The germline CDR1 and CDR2 sequences are SGHAT and FQNNGV. This CDR3 is built from 15 residues. Deletions cut 1 base from V and 2 bases from J, with 9 bases between. The CDR3 loop is CASSLGGQGNQPQHF. CDR3 bases: TGTGCCAGCAGCTTAGGGGGGCAGGGCAATCAGCCCCAGCATTTT.

This clonotype occurred a few times. The V gene is TRBV12-3 or TRBV12-4, the J gene TRBJ2-4; 10 nucleotides line up with TRBD1. V trimming: 6 bases; J trimming: 8 bases; junction bases outside the gene matches: 10. The CDR3 has 15 amino acids. The CDR3 is CASSLDRGPRDIQYF. The CDR3 bases are TGTGCCAGCAGCCTAGACAGGGGGCCCCGTGACATTCAGTACTTC.

This clonotype was counted many times. The rearrangement links TRBV12-3 or TRBV12-4 to TRBJ1-2; D not resolved. The V and J ends lost 2 bases and 8 bases respectively, with 12 bases between them. CDR3 size: 13 residues. The CDR3 DNA reads as TGTGCCAGCAGTTTATCGGTAGGGTACGGCTACACCTTC. Translated: CASSLSVGYGYTF.

The chain has TRBV7-3 and TRBJ2-7, with a weak D call TRBD2 (6 bases). This CDR3 has 13 amino acids. Trimming took off 5 bases at V and 7 bases at J, with 15 bases between the two ends. CDR1 is SGHTA and CDR2 is FQGTGA in the germline V gene. The CDR3 region has the DNA TGTGCCAGCAGCCGAGGGGACTTTGGGGAGCAGTACTTC. Translating it yields CASSRGDFGEQYF.

The table lists this clonotype with many counts. The chain recombines TRBV7-2 with TRBJ2-7, with 10 bases identical to TRBD2. Trimming took 5 bases from V and 7 from J; bases not matched to a gene: 8. Germline CDR1 SGHTA, CDR2 FQGNSA. The CDR3 loop spans 14 amino acids. The CDR3 bases are TGTGCCAGCAGCGACTCTAGCGGGAGTCTTGAGCAGTACTTC. Its translation: CASSDSSGSLEQYF.

This clonotype was recorded many times. This chain joins TRBV2 and TRBJ2-5; D unresolved. V dropped 7 bases and J dropped 3 bases, with 6 bases sitting between them. The CDR3 runs to 11 residues. Germline V gene sequence: CDR1 SNHLY, CDR2 FYNNEI. The CDR3 region has the DNA TGTGCCAGCACCAGGAAAGAGACCCAGTACTTC. This codes for CASTRKETQYF.

The chain has TRBV15 and TRBJ2-5; 7 positions agree with TRBD2. Germline V CDR1 and CDR2: LNHNV, YYDKDF (reference sequence). With V trimmed by 4 bases and J by 1 base, 6 bases remained unmatched. This CDR3 has 15 amino acids. The CDR3 DNA reads as TGTGCCACCAGCATATACCGGGGGGTCCAAGAGACCCAGTACTTC. It codes for CATSIYRGVQETQYF. Full variable domain (remainder filled in from reference TRBV15 and TRBJ2-5): DAMVIQNPRYQVTQFGKPVTLSCSQTLNHNVMYWYQQKSSQAPKLLFHYYDKDFNNEADTPDNFQSRRPNTSFCFLDIRSPGLGDTAMYLCATSIYRGVQETQYFGPGTRLLVL.

The table lists this clonotype with many counts. CDR3 loop: CASSYSRAGNTEAFF. DNA for the CDR3: TGTGCCAGCAGTTACTCGAGGGCAGGTAACACTGAAGCTTTCTTT. This chain uses TRBV6-5 with TRBJ1-1; no clear D. Trimming left V 0 bases short and J 2 bases short, with 10 bases between. The CDR3 runs to 15 residues. Germline V gives CDR1 MNHEY, CDR2 SVGAGI.

This clonotype showed up many times. This rearrangement joins TRBV29-1 to TRBJ2-7, with D maybe TRBD2 (6 bases). Germline loops: CDR1 SQVTM, CDR2 ANQGSEA. CDR3 length: 12 amino acids. The V end lost 6 bases, the J end lost 4 bases, and 13 bases lay between the germline ends. In DNA form, the CDR3 reads TGCAGCGTCATTACCGGGGGATACGAGCAGTACTTC. This encodes CSVITGGYEQYF.

Ten or more counts support this clonotype. The chain is built from TRBV11-2 and TRBJ1-1; D is possibly TRBD1 (6 bases). Trimming removed 6 bases at V and 4 bases at J, with 21 bases between. CDR3 length equals 16 residues. Germline CDR1 is SGHAT and CDR2 is FQNNGV. The CDR3 spells CASRRKQGNGRTEAFF. As DNA, the CDR3 is TGTGCCAGCAGACGGAAACAGGGAAACGGTCGCACTGAAGCTTTCTTT.

This clonotype was seen repeatedly, ten times or more. V gene TRBV4-2 combines with J gene TRBJ2-5; 13 bases match TRBD2. The CDR3 extends over 16 amino acids. CDR1 and CDR2 (germline): LGHNA, YNFKEQ. Unmatched junction bases numbered 6, after V lost 4 bases and J lost 4 bases. The CDR3 loop is CASSLTGTSGTETQYF. The CDR3 coding sequence is TGTGCCAGCAGCCTAACCGGGACTAGCGGGACAGAGACCCAGTACTTC.

This clonotype was seen at least ten times. The chain combines TRBV6-5 with TRBJ1-2; D may be TRBD1 (6 bases). CDR1 and CDR2 from the germline V gene are MNHEY and SVGAGI. V gave up 2 bases and J gave up 6 bases, with 22 bases separating them. The length of the CDR3 is 17 residues. The CDR3 loop is CASSYSRTATYQDGYTF. CDR3 nucleotides: TGTGCCAGCAGTTACAGCAGGACAGCTACCTATCAAGATGGCTACACCTTC.

At least ten counts were recorded for this clonotype. The chain is built from TRBV2 and TRBJ1-2, with 7 nucleotides matching TRBD1. The junction had 3 bases not matched to a gene; V was cut back by 3 bases and J by 2 bases. This CDR3 is 14 amino acids long. Germline loops: CDR1 SNHLY, CDR2 FYNNEI. Here the CDR3 reads CASSELTGNYGYTF. CDR3 DNA: TGTGCCAGCAGTGAGTTGACAGGGAACTATGGCTACACCTTC. The whole variable domain, filled in from reference TRBV2 and TRBJ1-2, reads EPEVTQTPSHQVTQMGQEVILRCVPISNHLYFYWYRQILGQKVEFLVSFYNNEISEKSEIFDDQFSVERPDGSNFTLKIRSTKLEDSAMYFCASSELTGNYGYTFGSGTRLTVV.

This clonotype was seen ten or more times. Written as DNA, the CDR3 is TGTGCCAGCAGCAGGGGTTATGCGGATGGCTACACCTTC. Protein: CASSRGYADGYTF. The J gene is TRBJ1-2, the V gene TRBV11-2; TRBD1 is a possible D gene (5 bases). Germline V gives CDR1 SGHAT, CDR2 FQNNGV. The CDR3 extends over 13 amino acids. The ends were cut back, 5 bases at V and 6 bases at J, with 13 bases in the middle.

The rearrangement uses TRBV2 and TRBJ2-7; no firm D call. The germline V gene encodes CDR1 SNHLY and CDR2 FYNNEI. V was pared by 7 bases and J by 5 bases, with 21 bases between. The CDR3 totals 15 residues. CDR3 sequence (DNA): TGTGCCAGCACCGAACGCCCCCCTGAGTCTCACGAGCAGTACTTC. Residues: CASTERPPESHEQYF.

This clonotype was counted a few times. A read error likely explains this, since a far larger clone differs by one base. This rearrangement joins TRBV7-3 to TRBJ2-5; no reliable D call. The CDR3 loop spans 11 amino acids. Germline-derived CDR1 and CDR2 are SGHTA and FQGTGA. The CDR3 coding sequence is TGTGCCAGCAGCGCCGGAGAGACCAAGTACTTC. Its translation is CASSAGETKYF.

This clonotype has more than one count but fewer than ten. V gene TRBV28 combines with J gene TRBJ1-1; 7 nucleotides align to TRBD1. Losses at the gene ends were 7 bases for V and 6 bases for J; bases not matched to a gene: 8. The CDR3 covers 13 residues. CDR1 and CDR2 from the germline V gene are MDHEN and SYDVKM. This CDR3 reads CASIKQGWAEAFF. The CDR3 bases are TGTGCCAGCATAAAACAGGGGTGGGCTGAAGCTTTCTTT.

This clonotype was counted between two and nine times. The gene calls are TRBV27 and TRBJ2-7, with TRBD1 matching over 8 bases. J lost 7 bases, V lost 4 bases, and 18 bases had no gene match. Germline V gene lookup returns CDR1 MNHEY and CDR2 SMNVEV (reference sequence). CDR3 length: 17 amino acids. The CDR3, as DNA: TGTGCCAGCAGTTCGCGACAGGGGCCCCATCGGAGTGGGGAGCAGTACTTC. Translation: CASSSRQGPHRSGEQYF.

At least ten counts were recorded for this clonotype. The rearrangement links TRBV25-1 to TRBJ1-1; 9 positions agree with TRBD1. This CDR3 has 14 amino acids. Germline CDR1 MGHDK, CDR2 SYGVNS. V trimming: 7 bases; J trimming: 8 bases; junction bases outside the gene matches: 11. The CDR3 loop reads CASIDRGNLSEAFF. CDR3 nucleotides: TGTGCCAGCATCGACAGGGGGAACCTCTCAGAAGCTTTCTTT. Looking up the rest from reference TRBV25-1 and TRBJ1-1 gives the full variable domain: EADIYQTPRYLVIGTGKKITLECSQTMGHDKMYWYQQDPGMELHLIHYSYGVNSTEKGDLSSESTVSRIRTEHFPLTLESARPSHTSQYLCASIDRGNLSEAFFGQGTRLTVV.

Ten or more counts support this clonotype. The chain has TRBV6-1 and TRBJ2-7; D not certain. This CDR3 has 13 residues. V gave up 5 bases and J gave up 2 bases, with 10 bases separating them. Germline CDR1 and CDR2: MNHNS and SASEGT. The chain's CDR3 is CASSTHSAYEQYF. The CDR3 region has the DNA TGTGCCAGCAGTACCCATTCAGCCTACGAGCAGTACTTC.

At least ten counts were recorded for this clonotype. The J gene is TRBJ1-6, the V gene TRBV28, with D unresolved. Trimming left V 6 bases short and J 5 bases short, with 11 bases between. The V gene's germline CDR1 is MDHEN and CDR2 SYDVKM. This CDR3 comprises 14 residues. The CDR3 here is CASSPVNNNSPLHF. DNA for the CDR3: TGTGCCAGCAGCCCCGTAAATAATAATTCACCCCTCCACTTT.